This T cell receptor (beta chain) was obtained from a study of Ad26.COV2.S vaccination and SARS-CoV-2 variants. Treatment: 19 received Ad26.COV2.S at low or high dose, single or two shots; roughly five received placebo; per-sample allocation not given. Sample collection was performed on day 63 after the first vaccine or placebo injection. V was pared by 2 bases and J by 11 bases, with 17 bases between. Germline V lookup: CDR1 SNHLY, CDR2 FYNNEI. This CDR3 contains 14 residues. Assay: immunoSEQ multiplex PCR; the TCRdb copy retains only in-frame clones and omits some. Of roughly 700,000 clones in the sample, around 92% were seen once.

The receptor was derived from a person aged 18 to 59 who received the Ad26.COV2.S COVID-19 vaccine or a placebo. The source material was peripheral blood, sampled in a trial of Ad26.COV2.S vaccine versus placebo. V and J are TRBV2 and TRBJ2-3; a weak D match, TRBD1 (6 bases). The DNA for the CDR3 is TGTGCCAGCAGTGAACCCTATCCAAGGGACATGCAGTATTTT. It encodes CASSEPYPRDMQYF.